Sequencing of this T cell receptor beta chain was carried out in a study of blood T cell repertoires in COVID-19. Whole-study context: Researchers got acute and convalescent COVID-19 samples from the United States, Italy and Spain. T cells, B-cell-depleted T cells, or PBMCs provided the cDNA or gDNA that served as material.

Original processing notes: Amplification from reference gene primers served as the basis for estimated nucleated cell counts. Sequencing used immunoSEQ multiplex PCR; TCRdb keeps in-frame clones, though not all of them. D and trimming come from the DNA, and the V and J calls and clone size come from that table. The repertoire holds about 400,000 clones, with roughly 87% as singletons. Membership in each cohort depended on participant-reported clinical history. This clonotype was sampled from a woman in her thirties or forties with acute COVID-19. The sample consisted of PBMCs or T cells enriched from blood (not recorded which).

CDR3 amino acids: CASIPAGGNTEAFF. Written as DNA, the CDR3 is TGTGCCAGCATCCCGGCGGGGGGGAACACTGAAGCTTTCTTT. V gene TRBV6-5 combines with J gene TRBJ1-1; the D gene is possibly TRBD1 (5 bases). CDR1 and CDR2 from the germline V gene are MNHEY and SVGAGI. The CDR3 is made up of 14 amino acids. The V end was cut by 7 bases, the J end by 1 base, with 13 bases between.